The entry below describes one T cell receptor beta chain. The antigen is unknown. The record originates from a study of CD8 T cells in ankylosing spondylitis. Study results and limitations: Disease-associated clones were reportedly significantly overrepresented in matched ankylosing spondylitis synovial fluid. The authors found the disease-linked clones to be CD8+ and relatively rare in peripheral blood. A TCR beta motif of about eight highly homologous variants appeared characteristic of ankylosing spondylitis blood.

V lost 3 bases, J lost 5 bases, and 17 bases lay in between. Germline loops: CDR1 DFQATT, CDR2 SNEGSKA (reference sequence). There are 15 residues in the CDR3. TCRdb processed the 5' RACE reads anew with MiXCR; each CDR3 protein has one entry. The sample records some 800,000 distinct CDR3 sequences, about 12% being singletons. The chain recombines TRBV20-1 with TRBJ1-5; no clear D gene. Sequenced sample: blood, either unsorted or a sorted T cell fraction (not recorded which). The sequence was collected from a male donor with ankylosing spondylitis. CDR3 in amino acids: CSARRPGGRHQPQHF. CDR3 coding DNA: TGCAGTGCTAGGAGACCGGGAGGCAGACATCAGCCCCAGCATTTT.